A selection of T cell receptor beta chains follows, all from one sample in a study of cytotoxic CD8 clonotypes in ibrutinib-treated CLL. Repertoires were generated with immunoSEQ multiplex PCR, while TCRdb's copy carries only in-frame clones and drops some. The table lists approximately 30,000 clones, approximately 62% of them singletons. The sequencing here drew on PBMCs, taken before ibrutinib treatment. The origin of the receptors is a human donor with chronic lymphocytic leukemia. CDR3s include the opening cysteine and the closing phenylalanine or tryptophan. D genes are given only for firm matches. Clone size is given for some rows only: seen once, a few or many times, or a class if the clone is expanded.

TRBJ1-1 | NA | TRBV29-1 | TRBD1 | TGCAGCGGTGGACAGGGCGGGACTGAAGCTTTCTTT | CSGGQGGTEAFF
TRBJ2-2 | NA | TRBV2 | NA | TGTGCCAGCAGTGTTCGCAGCGCCCTAGGGGCCGGGGAGCTGTTTTTT | CASSVRSALGAGELFF
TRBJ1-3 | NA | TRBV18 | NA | TGTGCCAGCTCACCGGATCAGCGGCCTGGAAACACCATATATTTT | CASSPDQRPGNTIYF
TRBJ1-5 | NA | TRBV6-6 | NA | TGTGCCAGCAGTCGATCGGGGGCCCAGCCCCAGCATTTT | CASSRSGAQPQHF
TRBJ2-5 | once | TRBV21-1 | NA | TGTGCCAGCAGCAAACGAACCCCACCAAGAAACCAAGAGACCCAGTACTTC | CASSKRTPPRNQETQYF
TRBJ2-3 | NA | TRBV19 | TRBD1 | TGTGCCAGTAGTATCCCCGGGACAGGGGGGGCAGATACGCAGTATTTT | CASSIPGTGGADTQYF
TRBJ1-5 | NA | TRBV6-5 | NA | TGTGCCAGCAGTTACTCGGGGGCCACAAAACCCCAGCATTTT | CASSYSGATKPQHF
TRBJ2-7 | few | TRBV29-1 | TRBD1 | TGCAGCGTTGACCGCGGGACAGGGCCCTACGAGCAGTACTTC | CSVDRGTGPYEQYF
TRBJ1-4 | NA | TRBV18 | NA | TGTGCCAGCTCACCACGACCGCTCGCAACTAATGAAAAACTGTTTTTT | CASSPRPLATNEKLFF
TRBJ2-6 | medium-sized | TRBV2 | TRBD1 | TGTGCCAGCAGTGATAGGACAGGGCTGGCTGGGGCCAACGTCCTGACTTTC | CASSDRTGLAGANVLTF
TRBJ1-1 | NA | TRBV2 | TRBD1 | TGTGCCAGCAGTGGTCCGGGACAGGGTGGCACTGAAGCTTTCTTT | CASSGPGQGGTEAFF
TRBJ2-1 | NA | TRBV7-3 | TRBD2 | TGTGCCAGCAGCTTTACGGGAGGCTACAATGAGCAGTTCTTC | CASSFTGGYNEQFF
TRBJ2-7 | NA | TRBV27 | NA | TGTGCCAGCAGTTTACTGGCAGGATTTTCCTACGAGCAGTACTTC | CASSLLAGFSYEQYF
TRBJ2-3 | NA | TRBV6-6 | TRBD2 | TGTGCCAGCAGAAGTAGCGGGGCCAGGGATACGCAGTATTTT | CASRSSGARDTQYF
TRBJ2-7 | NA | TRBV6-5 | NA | TGTGCCAGCAGATTATTCGACGGACCCTCCTACGAGCAGTACTTC | CASRLFDGPSYEQYF
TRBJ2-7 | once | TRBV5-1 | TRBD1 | TGCGCCAGCAGCTTGGCGGGGACAGGGGCGTCCTACGAGCAGTACTTC | CASSLAGTGASYEQYF
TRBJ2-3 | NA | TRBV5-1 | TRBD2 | TGCGCCAGCAGCTTGGCTGGACAGCGGGGGGCCCGCACAGATACGCAGTATTTT | CASSLAGQRGARTDTQYF
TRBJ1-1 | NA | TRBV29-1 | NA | TGCAGCGTTGAAGCCCCCAGGAAGAGGAACACTGAAGCTTTCTTT | CSVEAPRKRNTEAFF
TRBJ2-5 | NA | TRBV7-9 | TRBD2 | TGTGCCAGCAGCTCCTCTAGCGGGAGGGCCTGGGAGACCCAGTACTTC | CASSSSSGRAWETQYF
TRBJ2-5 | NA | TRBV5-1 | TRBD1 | TGCGCCAGCAGCTCGGGACAGGGGACAGAGACCCAGTACTTC | CASSSGQGTETQYF
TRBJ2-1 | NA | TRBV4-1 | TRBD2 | TGCGCCAGCAGCCAAGATGTGGCGGGAGCGCAGTTCTTC | CASSQDVAGAQFF
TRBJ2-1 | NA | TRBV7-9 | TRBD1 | TGTGCCAGCAGCTTGGGACAGGGACTAACTAGCTCCTACAATGAGCAGTTCTTC | CASSLGQGLTSSYNEQFF
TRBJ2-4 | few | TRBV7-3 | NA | TGTGCCAGCAGCTTAGGGGAGGGACAAGGACCCCGCAAAAACATTCAGTACTTC | CASSLGEGQGPRKNIQYF
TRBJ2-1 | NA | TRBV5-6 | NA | TGTGCCAGCAGCTCCCCCTTTGCTTCTTTGAAGCAGTTCTTC | CASSSPFASLKQFF
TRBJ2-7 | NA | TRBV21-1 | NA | TGTGCCAGCAGCACTTTCTCGGACAGGGCCCTCTACGAGCAGTACTTC | CASSTFSDRALYEQYF
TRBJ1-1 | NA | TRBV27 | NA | TGTGCCAGCAGCCAACAGATGAACACTGAAGCTTTCTTT | CASSQQMNTEAFF
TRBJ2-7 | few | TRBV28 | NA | TGTGCCAGCAGTCCTCCCCAACCATACGAGCAGTACTTC | CASSPPQPYEQYF
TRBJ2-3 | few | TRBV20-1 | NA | TGCAGTGCTAGATTAGTCGGGACGCAGTATTTT | CSARLVGTQYF
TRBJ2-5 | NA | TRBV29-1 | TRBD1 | TGCAGCGTTGAGCCACAGGGGATACCTAATCAAGAGACCCAGTACTTC | CSVEPQGIPNQETQYF
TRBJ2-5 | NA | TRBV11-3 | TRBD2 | TGTGCCAGCAGCCGGCATCGGGCGGGGGGGCACGAGACCCAGTACTTC | CASSRHRAGGHETQYF
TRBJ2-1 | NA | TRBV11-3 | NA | TGTGCCAGCAGCTTAGATTTCGGGGATGAGCAGTTCTTC | CASSLDFGDEQFF
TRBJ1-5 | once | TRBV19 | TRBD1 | TGTGCCAGGGAGCCCGGGACAGGGAAAAATCAGCCCCAGCATTTT | CAREPGTGKNQPQHF
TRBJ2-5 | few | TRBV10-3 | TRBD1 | TGTGCCATAGCCGGGACAGGGGGCTGGGAGACCCAGTACTTC | CAIAGTGGWETQYF
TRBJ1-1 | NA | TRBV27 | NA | TGTGCCAGCAGTAATCCTCGGGGGGGTAACACTGAAGCTTTCTTT | CASSNPRGGNTEAFF
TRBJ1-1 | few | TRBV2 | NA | TGTGCCAGCAGTGACGTGGTGGGTTGGGACACTGAAGCTTTCTTT | CASSDVVGWDTEAFF
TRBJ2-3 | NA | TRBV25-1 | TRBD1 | TGTGCCAGCAGTACCCCACCCCGGAACAGGGGGCTAGAAGATACGCAGTATTTT | CASSTPPRNRGLEDTQYF
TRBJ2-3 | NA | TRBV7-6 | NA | TGTGCCAGCAGCTTAGGACCAGAAGGCACAGATACGCAGTATTTT | CASSLGPEGTDTQYF
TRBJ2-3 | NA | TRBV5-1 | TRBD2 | TGCGCCAGCAGCTTGTCGCGGGGGGGCACAGATACGCAGTATTTT | CASSLSRGGTDTQYF
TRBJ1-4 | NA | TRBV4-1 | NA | TGCGCCAGCAGCCAAGATCGGGAGTTTACTTGGCTTTACTTGGCAACTAATGAAAAACTGTTTTTT | CASSQDREFTWLYLATNEKLFF
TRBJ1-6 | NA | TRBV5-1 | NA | TGCGCCAGCAGCTTGGAGGGGGGGGCGAGTTCACCCCTCCACTTT | CASSLEGGASSPLHF
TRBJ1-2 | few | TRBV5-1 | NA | TGCGCCAGCCGGGCTTTAGGGGGGAGCTATGGCTACACCTTC | CASRALGGSYGYTF
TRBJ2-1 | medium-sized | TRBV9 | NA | TGTGCCAGCAGCGTAGTTGGAGGGAATAATGAGCAGTTCTTC | CASSVVGGNNEQFF
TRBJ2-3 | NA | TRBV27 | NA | TGTGCCAGCAGTTTCCACGGAGGTGGGGAGGGGGCAGATACGCAGTATTTT | CASSFHGGGEGADTQYF
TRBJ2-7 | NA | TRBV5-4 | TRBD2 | TGTGCCAGCAGCTTGGGGTCCGGTAGCGGGAGGATCTCCTACGAGCAGTACTTC | CASSLGSGSGRISYEQYF